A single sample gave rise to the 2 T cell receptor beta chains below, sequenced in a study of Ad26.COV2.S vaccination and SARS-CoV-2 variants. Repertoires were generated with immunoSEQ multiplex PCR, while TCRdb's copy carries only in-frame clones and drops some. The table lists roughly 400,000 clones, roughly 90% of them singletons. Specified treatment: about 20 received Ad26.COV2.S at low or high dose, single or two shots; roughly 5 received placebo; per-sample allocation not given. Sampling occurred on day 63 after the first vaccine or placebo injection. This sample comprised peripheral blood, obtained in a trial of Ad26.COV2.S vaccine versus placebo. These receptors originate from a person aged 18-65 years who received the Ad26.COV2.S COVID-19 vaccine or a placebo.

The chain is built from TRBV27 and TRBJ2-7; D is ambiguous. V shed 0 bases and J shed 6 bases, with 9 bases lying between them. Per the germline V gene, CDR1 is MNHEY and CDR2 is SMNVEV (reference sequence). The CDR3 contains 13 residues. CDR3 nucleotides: TGTGCCAGCAGTTTATCGGAAGCAACCGAGCAGTACTTC. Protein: CASSLSEATEQYF.

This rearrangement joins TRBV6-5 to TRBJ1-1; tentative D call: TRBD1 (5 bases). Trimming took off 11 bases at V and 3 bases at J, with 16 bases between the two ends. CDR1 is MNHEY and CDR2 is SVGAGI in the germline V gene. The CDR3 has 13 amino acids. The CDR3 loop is CAETRGVDTEAFF. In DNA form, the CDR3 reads TGTGCCGAGACAAGGGGAGTGGACACTGAAGCTTTCTTT.